These 21 T cell receptor beta chains share one sample of origin, sequenced in a study of blood T cell repertoires in COVID-19. Some clones are missing from TCRdb's copy, which holds only in-frame ones; the method was immunoSEQ multiplex PCR. Here the sample spans over 250,000 clones, about 88% being singletons. The sample comprised peripheral blood. The receptor source for this set is a woman between 65 and 79 years old with COVID-19, enrolled during active disease.

The chain uses TRBV15 and TRBJ2-7; tentative D call: TRBD2 (6 bases). CDR1 LNHNV and CDR2 YYDKDF come from the germline V gene (reference sequence). The CDR3 spans 16 residues. V lost 1 base and J lost 0, with 13 bases in between. CDR3 region: CATSRGRGRSSYEQYF. CDR3 sequence (DNA): TGTGCCACCAGCAGAGGCCGGGGGAGGAGCTCCTACGAGCAGTACTTC.

V and J are TRBV11-3 and TRBJ2-7; 7 nucleotides agree with TRBD2. The CDR3 sequence is 14 residues long. The V and J ends lost 2 bases and 6 bases, in that order; junction bases with no gene match: 7. CDR1 is SGHNT and CDR2 is YENEEA in the germline V gene. The CDR3 is CASSLSSSGGEQYF. The CDR3 DNA reads TGTGCCAGCAGCTTAAGTAGCTCGGGAGGCGAGCAGTACTTC.

The CDR3 protein is CAISGRGYEQYF. The DNA for the CDR3 is TGTGCCATCTCCGGGAGGGGGTACGAGCAGTACTTC. This chain uses TRBV28 with TRBJ2-7, with TRBD2 matching 8 bases. From germline, CDR1 is MDHEN and CDR2 SYDVKM. This CDR3 has 12 amino acids. Unmatched junction bases numbered 6, after V lost 10 bases and J lost 4 bases.

The V gene is TRBV7-2, the J gene TRBJ1-2, with D tentatively TRBD1 (6 bases). V gave up 5 bases and J gave up 4 bases, with 14 bases separating them. The CDR3 length is 14 residues. Germline-derived CDR1 and CDR2 are SGHTA and FQGNSA. CDR3 residues: CASSPDLTGYGYTF. CDR3 bases: TGTGCCAGCAGCCCCGACCTGACAGGCTATGGCTACACCTTC.

This chain links TRBV6-1 with TRBJ2-3, with D unclear. Trimming took off 0 bases at V and 4 bases at J, with 5 bases between the two ends. The CDR3 extends over 13 amino acids. Germline-derived CDR1 and CDR2 are MNHNS and SASEGT. The CDR3 reads CASSEAGADTQYF. The CDR3 bases are TGTGCCAGCAGTGAAGCAGGAGCAGATACGCAGTATTTT.

The chain links TRBV13 to TRBJ2-7; 10 bases are shared with TRBD1. The CDR3 is made up of 13 amino acids. The V gene end was trimmed by 5 bases and the J gene end by 6 bases; junction bases not matched to a gene: 4. Germline-derived CDR1 and CDR2 are PRHDT and FYEKMQ (reference sequence). The CDR3 loop reads CASSRDRGGEQYF. As DNA, the CDR3 is TGTGCCAGCAGCCGGGACAGGGGAGGCGAGCAGTACTTC.

This chain links TRBV5-6 with TRBJ2-7; tentatively, D is TRBD2 (5 bases). V dropped 0 bases and J dropped 4 bases, with 5 bases sitting between them. The CDR3 length is 12 residues. Germline CDR1 is SGHDT and CDR2 is YYEEEE. This CDR3 is CASSLGGYEQYF. In nucleotides, the CDR3 is TGTGCCAGCAGCTTGGGAGGGTACGAGCAGTACTTC.

The chain has TRBV27 and TRBJ1-2; a possible D gene is TRBD1 (6 bases). V gave up 2 bases and J gave up 7 bases, with 17 bases separating them. The CDR3 spans 15 residues. CDR1 and CDR2 from the germline V gene are MNHEY and SMNVEV (reference sequence). The DNA of the CDR3 is TGTGCCAGCAGTTTAAGGGACAACGGGTTAGGTGGCTACACCTTC. This translates into CASSLRDNGLGGYTF.

The chain couples TRBV6-6 to TRBJ1-5; TRBD1 aligns across 8 bases. V dropped 4 bases and J dropped 5; count of bases not matched to a gene: 4. The CDR3 is made up of 14 amino acids. Germline assignment: CDR1 MNHNY and CDR2 SVGAGI (reference sequence). CDR3 sequence (DNA): TGTGCCAGCAGTTCGGACAGGGTGGATCAGCCCCAGCATTTT. This translates into CASSSDRVDQPQHF.

The CDR3: CASSLTGTGIGYTF. CDR3 in DNA: TGTGCCAGCAGTTTGACCGGGACAGGGATCGGCTACACCTTC. The chain is built from TRBV6-6 and TRBJ1-2, with 9 bases aligning to TRBD1. The germline V gene has CDR1 MNHNY and CDR2 SVGAGI (reference sequence). The CDR3 is 14 residues long. V lost 4 bases, J lost 8 bases, and 8 bases stayed unmatched.

V usage is TRBV24-1 and J usage is TRBJ1-2; a weak D match, TRBD1 (6 bases). The germline V gene encodes CDR1 KGHDR and CDR2 SFDVKD. The CDR3 runs to 14 residues. V was cut by 7 bases and J by 3 bases, with 14 bases left in between. In nucleotides, the CDR3 is TGTGCCACCAGCAGGGGACCCCTTGACTATGGCTACACCTTC. Its translation is CATSRGPLDYGYTF.

This chain connects TRBV19 to TRBJ2-4; D gene uncertain. The CDR3 is 16 residues long. CDR1 and CDR2 (germline): LNHDA, SQIVND (reference sequence). Trimming stripped 6 bases from V and 0 bases from J, with 15 bases between. The CDR3: CASRDTPLGAKNIQYF. The DNA of the CDR3 is TGTGCCAGTAGAGACACCCCCTTAGGAGCCAAAAACATTCAGTACTTC.

The CDR3 reads CASSLARGVRDTQYF. The CDR3 nucleotides are TGTGCCAGCAGTTTAGCCAGGGGGGTTCGTGATACGCAGTATTTT. This chain joins TRBV28 and TRBJ2-3; TRBD1 might be the D (7 bases). The CDR3 length is 15 residues. V gave up 2 bases and J gave up 6 bases, with 15 bases separating them. Germline CDR1 MDHEN, CDR2 SYDVKM.

The V and J genes are TRBV21-1 and TRBJ1-1; the tabulated D call, TRBD1, remains unverified against the DNA. TRBV21-1 is a listed pseudogene. The CDR3 has 18 residues. CDR3 DNA sequence: TGTGCCAGCATCTTAAATGGAGAATCGGACAGGGTAAACACTGAAGCTTTCTTT. It specifies CASILNGESDRVNTEAFF.

The chain carries TRBV30 and TRBJ2-7; perhaps TRBD2 as D (6 bases). CDR3 size: 15 residues. Germline lookup yields CDR1 GTSNPN and CDR2 SVGIG (reference sequence). Trimming removed 2 bases at V and 4 bases at J, with 18 bases between. The CDR3 reads CAWSSEGGAGYEQYF. For the CDR3, the DNA is TGTGCCTGGAGTTCTGAGGGCGGGGCTGGTTACGAGCAGTACTTC.

The V call is TRBV13, the J call TRBJ2-1; TRBD1 matches at 11 bases. CDR3 length: 16 residues. Looked up from germline, CDR1 is PRHDT and CDR2 is FYEKMQ (reference sequence). V was pared by 1 base and J by 6 bases, with 5 bases of the junction left unmatched. CDR3 nucleotide sequence: TGTGCCAGCAGCTTAGCAGGACAGGGGGCTAGCAATGAGCAGTTCTTC. Protein: CASSLAGQGASNEQFF.

This chain joins TRBV11-2 and TRBJ1-3; perhaps TRBD1 as D (5 bases). Germline-derived CDR1 and CDR2 are SGHAT and FQNNGV. V was shortened by 1 base and J by 7 bases, with 8 bases between the two germline ends. CDR3 length: 13 amino acids. In DNA form, the CDR3 reads TGTGCCAGCAGCTTAGGGGGCTGGAACACCATATATTTT. The encoded protein is CASSLGGWNTIYF.

This clone occurred once. The V call is TRBV2, the J call TRBJ1-2; TRBD1 might be the D (6 bases). Germline V gene lookup returns CDR1 SNHLY and CDR2 FYNNEI. V dropped 3 bases and J dropped 1 base, with 12 bases sitting between them. The CDR3 consists of 15 residues. The CDR3 nucleotides read TGTGCCAGCAGTGATTACAACAGGGATAACTATGGCTACACCTTC. Translated, it gives CASSDYNRDNYGYTF.

The gene calls are TRBV6-5 and TRBJ2-5; TRBD1 might be the D (6 bases). CDR1 and CDR2 (germline): MNHEY, SVGAGI. The CDR3 extends over 14 amino acids. V lost 0 bases to trimming and J lost 2 bases, with 7 bases between them. CDR3 protein: CASSYSGTQETQYF. The CDR3 nucleotides are TGTGCCAGCAGTTACTCGGGGACACAAGAGACCCAGTACTTC.

This chain uses TRBV5-1 with TRBJ1-2; 10 bases match TRBD1. There are 15 residues in the CDR3. Germline V lookup: CDR1 SGHRS, CDR2 YFSETQ. With 4 bases clipped from V and 3 bases from J, the junction kept 6 bases outside the gene matches. This chain's CDR3 is CASSPGTGADYGYTF. CDR3 coding DNA: TGCGCCAGCAGCCCTGGGACAGGGGCAGACTATGGCTACACCTTC.

The chain couples TRBV12-3 or TRBV12-4 to TRBJ2-1, with 7 bases lining up with TRBD2. The junction had 2 bases not matched to a gene; V was cut back by 6 bases and J by 3 bases. This CDR3 region has 13 residues. This CDR3 is CASRWTSYNEQFF. CDR3 in DNA: TGTGCCAGCAGATGGACTAGCTACAATGAGCAGTTCTTC.